This T cell receptor (beta chain) was retrieved from a study of blood T cells in healthy people across ages. General observations from the study: Diversity estimated from one million T cells was considered an underestimate. Older age went with lower TCR beta diversity per million T cells, in a roughly linear way. Strong correlation linked observed beta diversity and percent naive T cells.

No fewer than 5.5 micrograms of total RNA were isolated from every sample. This clonotype was picked up many times. Its matching antigen is unknown. PCR was performed a second time for 7 to 11 cycles using a sample-barcoded 5' primer and a J-beta primer mix. MiXCR was run by TCRdb on the 5' RACE reads, yielding one entry per CDR3 protein. The sample carries almost 1 million distinct CDR3 sequences, roughly half recorded once. CDR1 is SGHTA and CDR2 is FQGNSA in the germline V gene. The CDR3 covers 13 residues. The V gene lost 3 bases and the J gene lost 3 bases, with 9 bases spanning the gap. The sequence came from an older woman in good health. The chain combines TRBV7-2 with TRBJ2-7; D perhaps matches TRBD1 (5 bases). The sequencing sample was made of blood. CDR3 sequence: CASSLGQRYEQYF. The CDR3 DNA sequence: TGTGCCAGCAGCTTGGGGCAGCGCTACGAGCAGTACTTC.